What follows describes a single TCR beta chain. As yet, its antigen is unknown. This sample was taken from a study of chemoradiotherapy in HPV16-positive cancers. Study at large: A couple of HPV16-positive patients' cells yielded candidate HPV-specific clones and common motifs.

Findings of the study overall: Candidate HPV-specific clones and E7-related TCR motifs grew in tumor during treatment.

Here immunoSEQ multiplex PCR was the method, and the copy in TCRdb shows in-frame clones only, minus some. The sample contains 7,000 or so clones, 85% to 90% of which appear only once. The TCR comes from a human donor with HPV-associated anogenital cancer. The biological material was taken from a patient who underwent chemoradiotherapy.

CDR3: CASSATSGSLETQYF. Here the CDR3 DNA reads TGTGCCAGCAGCGCGACTAGCGGGTCCCTAGAGACCCAGTACTTC. This rearrangement joins TRBV7-3 to TRBJ2-5; 10 bases agree with TRBD2. V dropped 5 bases and J dropped 4; count of bases not matched to a gene: 7. The V gene's germline CDR1 is SGHTA and CDR2 FQGTGA. The CDR3 consists of 15 residues.